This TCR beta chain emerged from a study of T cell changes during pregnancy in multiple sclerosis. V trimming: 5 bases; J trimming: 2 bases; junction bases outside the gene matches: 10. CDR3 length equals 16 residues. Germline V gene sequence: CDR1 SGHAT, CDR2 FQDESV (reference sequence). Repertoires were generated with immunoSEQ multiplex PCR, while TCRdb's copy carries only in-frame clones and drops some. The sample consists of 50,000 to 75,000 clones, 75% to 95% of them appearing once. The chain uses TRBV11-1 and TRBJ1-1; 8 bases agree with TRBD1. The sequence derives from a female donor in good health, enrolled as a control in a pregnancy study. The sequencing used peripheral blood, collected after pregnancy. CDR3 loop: CASSPRTGRYNTEAFF. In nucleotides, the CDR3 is TGTGCCAGCAGCCCGAGGACAGGGCGTTATAACACTGAAGCTTTCTTT.